These 29 T cell receptor beta chains came from one sample sequenced in a study of OX40 agonist ivuxolimab in advanced cancers. Only in-frame clones appear in the TCRdb table, and some are missing; sequencing was by immunoSEQ multiplex PCR. The sample carries approximately 81,000 clones, around 83% recorded once. The sample consisted of CD4+ or CD8+ T cells sorted from blood, taken in a trial of the OX40 agonist ivuxolimab. The receptors stem from an adult with an advanced solid tumor such as melanoma, head and neck, liver or kidney cancer.

With regard to this clone: Since the CDR3 does not end with the conserved phenylalanine or tryptophan, this likely comes from a read error. The chain carries TRBV7-2 and TRBJ1-2; TRBD1 aligns across 9 bases. The CDR3 is 17 residues long. Trimming took 5 bases from V and 4 from J; bases not matched to a gene: 14. Germline V gene data show CDR1 as SGHTA and CDR2 as FQGNSA. CDR3: CASSPLGGQGQGYGYTL. The CDR3 DNA reads as TGTGCCAGCAGCCCCCTAGGGGGACAGGGCCAGGGCTATGGCTACACCCTC.

The chain couples TRBV27 to TRBJ2-5; TRBD2 matches at 10 bases. CDR3 length equals 16 residues. V trimming: 3 bases; J trimming: 1 base; junction bases outside the gene matches: 5. Germline V gene sequence: CDR1 MNHEY, CDR2 SMNVEV (reference sequence). CDR3 coding DNA: TGTGCCAGCAGTTTTGGGTTAGCGGGGGGCCAAGAGACCCAGTACTTC. It is translated as CASSFGLAGGQETQYF.

The rearrangement uses TRBV6-5 and TRBJ2-7; TRBD1 aligns across 8 bases. The germline CDR1 and CDR2 sequences are MNHEY and SVGAGI. This CDR3 spans 13 amino acids. The trim removed 7 bases at V and 3 bases at J, leaving 5 bases unmatched. CDR3 sequence: CASKTGQGYEQYF. The CDR3 nucleotides are TGTGCCAGCAAAACCGGACAGGGCTACGAGCAGTACTTC.

V gene TRBV6-1 combines with J gene TRBJ2-1; D is unclear. The ends were cut back, 6 bases at V and 6 bases at J, with 15 bases in the middle. CDR1 and CDR2 from the germline V gene are MNHNS and SASEGT. CDR3 length: 14 residues. The DNA of the CDR3 is TGTGCCAGCAGGGTGGACGAGGCTCGCAATGAGCAGTTCTTC. It specifies CASRVDEARNEQFF.

This chain joins TRBV5-1 and TRBJ2-1; TRBD1 matches 7 bases. J lost 7 bases, V lost 0 bases, and 1 base had no gene match. The CDR3 is made up of 13 amino acids. Germline CDR1 reads SGHRS; CDR2 reads YFSETQ. The CDR3 protein is CASSLGQGNEQFF. Here the CDR3 DNA reads TGCGCCAGCAGCTTGGGACAGGGAAATGAGCAGTTCTTC.

This chain's CDR3 is CASSVASGSTDTQYF. The DNA of the CDR3 is TGTGCCAGCAGCGTGGCCAGCGGGAGTACAGATACGCAGTATTTT. The J gene is TRBJ2-3, the V gene TRBV9; TRBD2 agrees at 8 bases. The junction had 5 bases not matched to a gene; V was cut back by 2 bases and J by 3 bases. CDR1 is SGDLS, CDR2 YYNGEE, per germline. The CDR3 runs to 15 residues.

This chain joins TRBV28 and TRBJ2-3; D ambiguous. From germline, CDR1 is MDHEN and CDR2 SYDVKM. Trimming shortened V by 5 bases and J by 2 bases, and 8 bases separated the two germline ends. The CDR3 is 13 amino acids. CDR3 nucleotide sequence: TGTGCCAGCAGTCTCCCAGCCACAGATACGCAGTATTTT. Amino acids: CASSLPATDTQYF.

The chain recombines TRBV6-1 with TRBJ2-3; TRBD2 matches 10 bases. Losses at the gene ends were 8 bases for V and 2 bases for J; bases not matched to a gene: 4. The CDR3 has 14 residues. The germline gives CDR1 MNHNS, CDR2 SASEGT. The CDR3 region has the DNA TGTGCCAGCTTTAGCGGGGGGTTCACAGATACGCAGTATTTT. Its protein product is CASFSGGFTDTQYF.

The genes are TRBV7-2 and TRBJ1-2; D gene uncertain. CDR3 length equals 14 residues. CDR1 and CDR2 from the germline V gene are SGHTA and FQGNSA. Trimming took off 1 base at V and 3 bases at J, with 9 bases between the two ends. The CDR3 DNA follows: TGTGCCAGCAGCTTAGGGGTGGGCTACTATGGCTACACCTTC. Its protein product is CASSLGVGYYGYTF.

This chain uses TRBV5-1 with TRBJ1-4, with D uncertain. Per germline, CDR1 SGHRS and CDR2 YFSETQ. This CDR3 has 14 residues. The ends were cut back, 1 base at V and 8 bases at J, with 12 bases in the middle. The CDR3 reads CASSLIEGEEKLFF. The DNA for the CDR3 is TGCGCCAGCAGCTTGATTGAGGGAGAGGAAAAACTGTTTTTT. The variable domain in full, completed from reference TRBV5-1 and TRBJ1-4, reads KAGVTQTPRYLIKTRGQQVTLSCSPISGHRSVSWYQQTPGQGLQFLFEYFSETQRNKGNFPGRFSGRQFSNSRSEMNVSTLELGDSALYLCASSLIEGEEKLFFGSGTQLSVL.

The J gene is TRBJ2-5, the V gene TRBV30; D is uncertain. The CDR3 covers 14 residues. CDR1 is GTSNPN, CDR2 SVGIG, per germline (reference sequence). Trimming left V 0 bases short and J 2 bases short, with 10 bases between. The CDR3 loop is CAWSVRVFQETQYF. The CDR3 DNA sequence: TGTGCCTGGAGTGTACGAGTTTTTCAAGAGACCCAGTACTTC. The variable domain in full, completed from reference TRBV30 and TRBJ2-5, reads SQTIHQWPATLVQPVGSPLSLECTVEGTSNPNLYWYRQAAGRGLQLLFYSVGIGQISSEVPQNLSASRPQDRQFILSSKKLLLSDSGFYLCAWSVRVFQETQYFGPGTRLLVL.

The rearrangement links TRBV7-2 to TRBJ2-7; either TRBD1 or TRBD2 may fit D (5 bases each). The CDR3 is made up of 14 amino acids. V was cut by 5 bases and J by 1 base, with 12 bases left in between. The V gene's germline CDR1 is SGHTA and CDR2 FQGNSA. CDR3 bases: TGTGCCAGCAGCACGGGACCGGGATCCTACGAGCAGTACTTC. The encoded protein is CASSTGPGSYEQYF.

This chain links TRBV29-1 with TRBJ2-2; D gene uncertain. CDR1 is SQVTM and CDR2 is ANQGSEA in the germline V gene. The CDR3 runs to 15 residues. The V and J ends lost 6 bases and 0 bases respectively, with 14 bases between them. The CDR3 protein is CSVKIGDANTGELFF. The CDR3 DNA is TGCAGCGTGAAAATTGGGGATGCGAACACCGGGGAGCTGTTTTTT.

The chain links TRBV9 to TRBJ1-2; D is unresolved. The germline gives CDR1 SGDLS, CDR2 YYNGEE. This CDR3 spans 12 amino acids. Trimming removed 3 bases at V and 8 bases at J, with 11 bases between. CDR3 sequence reads: CASSASSKGYTF. Here the CDR3 DNA reads TGTGCCAGCAGCGCTAGCAGTAAGGGCTACACCTTC.

This chain connects TRBV4-1 to TRBJ2-3, with D possibly being TRBD2 (5 bases). The germline CDR1 and CDR2 sequences are MGHRA and YSYEKL. CDR3 length: 17 amino acids. V shed 0 bases and J shed 0 bases, with 13 bases lying between them. The CDR3 coding sequence is TGCGCCAGCAGCCAAGAACCCGCGCGGGCGAGCACAGATACGCAGTATTTT. The encoded protein is CASSQEPARASTDTQYF.

J is TRBJ2-7 and V is TRBV5-1; D is possibly TRBD2 (5 bases). Trimming stripped 3 bases from V and 0 bases from J, with 10 bases between. The CDR3 loop spans 14 amino acids. The germline CDR1 and CDR2 sequences are SGHRS and YFSETQ. The DNA for the CDR3 is TGCGCCAGCAGCTCGAGCGGCCCCTCCTACGAGCAGTACTTC. It codes for CASSSSGPSYEQYF.

This chain connects TRBV5-1 to TRBJ2-3; the D is unclear. This CDR3 comprises 12 residues. CDR1 is SGHRS and CDR2 is YFSETQ in the germline V gene. Deletions cut 3 bases from V and 5 bases from J, with 7 bases between. CDR3 loop: CASSWNLDTQYF. The CDR3 DNA is TGCGCCAGCAGCTGGAACCTAGATACGCAGTATTTT.

This rearrangement joins TRBV18 to TRBJ1-3, with D possibly TRBD1 on 6 matching bases. Trimming left V 1 base short and J 4 bases short, with 11 bases between. In germline, CDR1 is KGHSH, CDR2 LQKENI. The length of the CDR3 is 15 residues. In DNA, the CDR3 is TGTGCCAGCTCACCACGGCAGGGGTCCGGAAACACCATATATTTT. Its protein product is CASSPRQGSGNTIYF.

The CDR3 bases are TGCAGCGTTGACGATGAGGGCCACGTCAATGAGCAGTTCTTC. Its protein product is CSVDDEGHVNEQFF. The rearrangement links TRBV29-1 to TRBJ2-1, with a possible D match to TRBD2 (5 bases). The germline CDR1 and CDR2 sequences are SQVTM and ANQGSEA. The V end was cut by 3 bases, the J end by 6 bases, with 15 bases between. The CDR3 loop spans 14 amino acids.

The V and J genes are TRBV29-1 and TRBJ1-1; 8 bases are a match to TRBD1. V shed 6 bases and J 4 bases; nucleotides not matched to a gene: 7. CDR1 is SQVTM and CDR2 is ANQGSEA in the germline V gene. This CDR3 has 13 residues. CDR3 region: CSVRDDRGTEAFF. For the CDR3, the DNA is TGCAGCGTCCGAGACGACAGGGGCACTGAAGCTTTCTTT.

This CDR3 is CASSRGVEGQPQHF. The CDR3 DNA reads TGTGCCAGTAGCCGGGGCGTTGAGGGTCAGCCCCAGCATTTT. This rearrangement joins TRBV19 to TRBJ1-5; the D gene is possibly TRBD1 (5 bases). V was trimmed by 6 bases and J by 6 bases, leaving 15 bases between them. The CDR3 is made up of 14 amino acids. Per germline, CDR1 LNHDA and CDR2 SQIVND (reference sequence).

This chain uses TRBV11-2 with TRBJ1-2; no reliable D call. V was shortened by 2 bases and J by 5 bases, with 15 bases between the two germline ends. Germline assignment: CDR1 SGHAT and CDR2 FQNNGV. The CDR3 loop spans 15 amino acids. CDR3 protein: CASSLPPGHNYGYTF. CDR3 coding DNA: TGTGCCAGCAGCTTACCCCCCGGGCACAATTATGGCTACACCTTC.

This rearrangement joins TRBV19 to TRBJ1-1, with 7 bases aligning to TRBD1. Germline V gene lookup returns CDR1 LNHDA and CDR2 SQIVND (reference sequence). The CDR3 extends over 16 amino acids. J was trimmed by 1 base and V by 3 bases; bases with no gene match: 8. The CDR3 bases are TGTGCCAGTAGTATCCCTCAACGGGACAGGAACACTGAAGCTTTCTTT. It codes for CASSIPQRDRNTEAFF.

The rearrangement joins TRBV5-6 to TRBJ1-6, with TRBD1 as a possible D gene (6 bases). The ends were cut back, 0 bases at V and 1 base at J, with 8 bases in the middle. Germline assignment: CDR1 SGHDT and CDR2 YYEEEE. The CDR3 runs to 16 residues. In DNA form, the CDR3 reads TGTGCCAGCAGCTTGGAAGGGGGATCCTATAATTCACCCCTCCACTTT. Its protein product is CASSLEGGSYNSPLHF.

The CDR3 coding sequence is TGCGCCAGCAGCCCCAGAAACCGGCAAGAGACCCAGTACTTC. It yields the protein CASSPRNRQETQYF. This chain links TRBV5-1 with TRBJ2-5; D gene unclear. Germline-derived CDR1 and CDR2 are SGHRS and YFSETQ. The CDR3 totals 14 residues. The ends were cut back, 4 bases at V and 2 bases at J, with 12 bases in the middle.

The J gene is TRBJ1-5, the V gene TRBV5-6; D is possibly TRBD1 (5 bases). Germline V gives CDR1 SGHDT, CDR2 YYEEEE. The CDR3 sequence is 12 residues long. V lost 4 bases, J lost 10 bases, and 12 bases lay in between. CDR3 sequence: CASSPQRGPQHF. The CDR3 coding sequence is TGTGCCAGCAGCCCCCAGAGGGGACCCCAGCATTTT.

The V gene is TRBV7-8, the J gene TRBJ1-5, with D perhaps TRBD1 (6 bases). The germline V gene encodes CDR1 SGHVS and CDR2 FQNEAQ. This CDR3 has 16 residues. V was clipped by 0 bases and J by 4 bases, with 13 bases between them. The CDR3 DNA reads as TGTGCCAGCAGCTTAGCTTCGGCAGGGGCTAATCAGCCCCAGCATTTT. Translation: CASSLASAGANQPQHF.

The rearrangement uses TRBV19 and TRBJ1-1; 9 nucleotides agree with TRBD1. CDR3 size: 16 residues. The V and J ends lost 5 bases and 3 bases, in that order; junction bases with no gene match: 10. Germline V CDR1 and CDR2: LNHDA, SQIVND (reference sequence). The CDR3 spells CASSPRTGAGYTEAFF. The DNA for the CDR3 is TGTGCCAGTAGTCCACGGACAGGGGCGGGTTACACTGAAGCTTTCTTT.

With regard to this clone: A read error may account for a junction end that differs from germline. This chain links TRBV11-2 with TRBJ1-2, with 8 bases fitting TRBD1. Germline V lookup: CDR1 SGHAT, CDR2 FQNNGV. The length of the CDR3 is 14 residues. The CDR3 DNA reads TGTGCCAGCAGCTTAGATTTCACAGGGGGTAATAAGGCCTTC. Amino acids: CASSLDFTGGNKAF.